Presented here are 32 T cell receptor beta chains from one specimen sequenced in a study of T cells in Graves' hyperthyroidism and ophthalmopathy. The source material, RNA transcripts, was used to amplify TCR beta CDR3 regions. The study used the HTBI primer set for a first-round RT-PCR of the TCR CDR3. TCRdb fed the multiplex PCR reads into MiXCR, producing one record per CDR3 protein. Of some 550,000 distinct CDR3 sequences detected, 16% appear once; the ten largest clones hold more than 3%. The sample was blood. Source of these receptors: a woman aged 40 to 55 with Graves' ophthalmopathy.

This clonotype was observed at least ten times. The chain couples TRBV30 to TRBJ2-2; D is perhaps TRBD2 (5 bases). The CDR3 spans 15 residues. The germline CDR1 and CDR2 sequences are GTSNPN and SVGIG (reference sequence). V was shortened by 4 bases and J by 13 bases, with 25 bases between the two germline ends. The CDR3 region is CAWTPRSASRRGLFF. DNA for the CDR3: TGTGCCTGGACCCCCCGTAGCGCTAGCAGGCGAGGGCTGTTTTTT.

This clonotype showed up many times. The chain carries TRBV7-2 and TRBJ2-7, with 8 positions matching TRBD2. From germline, CDR1 is SGHTA and CDR2 FQGNSA. J was trimmed by 3 bases and V by 2 bases; bases with no gene match: 6. The CDR3 extends over 15 amino acids. CDR3 region: CASSLKVLAVYEQYF. The CDR3 nucleotides read TGTGCCAGCAGCTTAAAGGTACTAGCGGTCTACGAGCAGTACTTC.

This clonotype has at least ten counts. V and J are TRBV28 and TRBJ1-1; D unresolved. Per germline, CDR1 MDHEN and CDR2 SYDVKM. The CDR3 spans 14 residues. CDR3 sequence: CANDEWAKNTEAFF. In nucleotides, the CDR3 is TGTGCGAACGACGAGTGGGCCAAGAACACTGAAGCTTTCTTT.

This clonotype was detected a few times. The CDR3 spells CSASPGAHQYF. Here the CDR3 DNA reads TGCAGTGCTAGCCCGGGGGCCCACCAGTACTTC. The chain couples TRBV20-1 to TRBJ2-5; D tentatively fits TRBD1 or TRBD2 (6 bases each). Between the trimmed V and J ends, which lost 3 bases and 10 bases, there was a span of 12 bases. The CDR3 length is 11 residues. Germline V gene sequence: CDR1 DFQATT, CDR2 SNEGSKA (reference sequence).

The CDR3 sequence: CSARDGASTDTQYF. The CDR3 DNA sequence: TGCAGTGCTAGAGATGGGGCTAGCACAGATACGCAGTATTTT. This chain uses TRBV20-1 with TRBJ2-3, with D possibly TRBD1 on 5 matching bases. The CDR3 spans 14 residues. Germline V lookup: CDR1 DFQATT, CDR2 SNEGSKA (reference sequence). Deletions cut 0 bases from V and 0 bases from J, with 7 bases between.

The J gene is TRBJ2-7, the V gene TRBV20-1; D is uncertain. CDR1 is DFQATT and CDR2 is SNEGSKA in the germline V gene (reference sequence). The V end was cut by 4 bases, the J end by 7 bases, with 20 bases between. CDR3 length equals 14 residues. CDR3 protein: CSATRQTLGGEQYF. The CDR3 DNA sequence: TGCAGTGCTACCAGACAAACCCTGGGCGGAGAGCAGTACTTC.

The rearrangement joins TRBV18 to TRBJ2-5, with TRBD2 as a possible D gene (6 bases). This CDR3 is 13 amino acids long. Germline V gene lookup returns CDR1 KGHSH and CDR2 LQKENI. Trimming cost V 6 bases and J 2 bases, with 10 bases left between them. The CDR3 region is CASSAGRQETQYF. In nucleotides, the CDR3 is TGTGCCAGCTCCGCGGGACGACAAGAGACCCAGTACTTC. Complete variable domain (other parts from reference TRBV18 and TRBJ2-5): NAGVMQNPRHLVRRRGQEARLRCSPMKGHSHVYWYRQLPEEGLKFMVYLQKENIIDESGMPKERFSAEFPKEGPSILRIQQVVRGDSAAYFCASSAGRQETQYFGPGTRLLVL.

This clonotype has only a few counts. V is TRBV7-3 and J is TRBJ2-7, with 7 bases lining up with TRBD1. CDR3 length equals 13 residues. With V trimmed by 5 bases and J by 5 bases, 6 bases remained unmatched. Germline CDR1 SGHTA, CDR2 FQGTGA. The CDR3 region has the DNA TGTGCCAGCAGCCTCCAGGGGGACCACGAGCAGTACTTC. It encodes CASSLQGDHEQYF.

The chain recombines TRBV6-2 or TRBV6-3 with TRBJ2-2; TRBD1 agrees at 8 bases. The V segment lost 6 bases and the J segment 4 bases; nucleotides outside the gene matches: 7. The CDR3 spans 15 residues. Germline-derived CDR1 and CDR2 are MNHEY and SVGEGT. CDR3 loop: CASRQDRVSTGELFF. CDR3 bases: TGTGCCAGCAGACAGGACAGGGTGTCCACCGGGGAGCTGTTTTTT.

This clonotype was seen at least ten times. In nucleotides, the CDR3 is TGTGCCAGCAGCGCTCAAACCGAGAACACTGAAGCTTTCTTT. Translation: CASSAQTENTEAFF. V usage is TRBV11-2 and J usage is TRBJ1-1; D gene unclear. V was trimmed by 5 bases and J by 1 base, leaving 11 bases between them. Germline CDR1 is SGHAT and CDR2 is FQNNGV. The CDR3 covers 14 residues.

The V and J genes are TRBV5-1 and TRBJ2-3, with 11 bases matching TRBD2. CDR3 length: 19 amino acids. Germline V lookup: CDR1 SGHRS, CDR2 YFSETQ. V lost 1 base and J lost 3; bases outside the gene matches: 13. The CDR3 protein is CASSLWGRTSGSGTDTQYF. DNA for the CDR3: TGCGCCAGCAGCTTGTGGGGGCGAACTAGCGGGAGCGGTACAGATACGCAGTATTTT.

This clonotype was seen at least ten times. The rearrangement uses TRBV10-1 and TRBJ2-7; D not certain. This CDR3 has 13 residues. Trimming shortened V by 1 base and J by 6 bases, and 10 bases separated the two germline ends. In germline, CDR1 is WNHNN, CDR2 SYGVQD (reference sequence). Here the CDR3 reads CASSEFLVSEQYF. The CDR3 nucleotides read TGCGCCAGCAGTGAGTTCCTAGTAAGCGAGCAGTACTTC.

This clonotype was seen a few times. The rearrangement links TRBV6-1 to TRBJ1-4; D gene uncertain. The CDR3 has 16 residues. The germline V gene has CDR1 MNHNS and CDR2 SASEGT. V lost 7 bases and J lost 1, with 16 bases in between. The CDR3 protein is CASTSRTLRTNEKLFF. The DNA of the CDR3 is TGTGCCAGCACCTCTAGAACCCTACGAACTAATGAAAAACTGTTTTTT.

This clonotype was seen ten or more times. The rearrangement joins TRBV6-1 to TRBJ1-1; D is possibly TRBD1 (6 bases). Trimming cost V 6 bases and J 0 bases, with 20 bases left between them. The CDR3 is 17 residues long. Germline CDR1 MNHNS, CDR2 SASEGT. This CDR3 reads CASRWTQGNFMNTEAFF. CDR3 coding DNA: TGTGCCAGCAGATGGACCCAGGGGAACTTTATGAACACTGAAGCTTTCTTT.

This clonotype was counted a single time. The rearrangement joins TRBV19 to TRBJ1-2, with 7 bases fitting TRBD1. Trimming cost V 3 bases and J 6 bases; bases outside gene matches: 28. Germline V gene lookup returns CDR1 LNHDA and CDR2 SQIVND (reference sequence). The length of the CDR3 is 21 residues. CDR3 bases: TGTGCCAGTAGTATTCGGTATCTGAGGTCACGGACAGGATGGGTTATTCATGGCTACACCTTC. As protein: CASSIRYLRSRTGWVIHGYTF.

CDR3 in amino acids: CASQGQGAQPRSYEQYF. The DNA of the CDR3 is TGTGCCAGCCAGGGACAGGGGGCGCAACCCCGCTCCTACGAGCAGTACTTC. The chain carries TRBV2 and TRBJ2-7; 12 bases are a match to TRBD1. CDR1 is SNHLY and CDR2 is FYNNEI in the germline V gene. CDR3 length: 17 residues. The J segment lost 0 bases and the V segment lost 8 bases, leaving 11 bases of the junction unmatched.

V gene TRBV2 combines with J gene TRBJ2-5; D call uncertain. Germline V gene data show CDR1 as SNHLY and CDR2 as FYNNEI. The V end lost 2 bases, the J end lost 7 bases, and 14 bases lay between the germline ends. The CDR3 runs to 14 residues. The CDR3: CASSEYWGGVTQYF. For the CDR3, the DNA is TGTGCCAGCAGTGAATACTGGGGTGGAGTGACCCAGTACTTC.

This clonotype was counted ten times or more. At one of its ends the junction is not consistent with the germline gene, which may arise from a read error. The genes are TRBV2 and TRBJ1-4; no firm D call. This CDR3 spans 15 amino acids. CDR1 SNHLY and CDR2 FYNNEI come from the germline V gene. DNA of the CDR3: TGTGCCAGCAGTGAAATTCCCGAAACTGATGAAAAACTGTTTTTT. As protein: CASSEIPETDEKLFF.

This clonotype has more than one count but fewer than ten. J is TRBJ1-5 and V is TRBV20-1; no clear D gene. Trimming left V 6 bases short and J 4 bases short, with 16 bases between. This CDR3 spans 14 amino acids. Germline V gene data show CDR1 as DFQATT and CDR2 as SNEGSKA (reference sequence). Here the CDR3 DNA reads TGCAGTGCCCTTTCTTGGGGTGGGAATCAGCCCCAGCATTTT. It translates to CSALSWGGNQPQHF.

The sample holds many counts of this clonotype. The CDR3 protein is CASKTTGETEQFF. The DNA of the CDR3 is TGTGCCAGCAAAACAACAGGGGAGACTGAGCAGTTCTTC. The V call is TRBV7-9, the J call TRBJ2-1; 7 bases are a match to TRBD1. Germline values: CDR1 SEHNR, CDR2 FQNEAQ (reference sequence). This CDR3 has 13 residues. V lost 7 bases, J lost 9 bases, and 9 bases stayed unmatched.

There are many counts of this clonotype. The CDR3 region has the DNA TGCAGTGCCAGAACACGACGGGGCACAGATACGCAGTATTTT. As protein: CSARTRRGTDTQYF. This chain links TRBV20-1 with TRBJ2-3; D remains unclear. The V gene's germline CDR1 is DFQATT and CDR2 SNEGSKA (reference sequence). This CDR3 comprises 14 residues. Trimming removed 6 bases from V and 1 base from J, with 14 bases in between.

V and J are TRBV20-1 and TRBJ1-1, with 8 bases lining up with TRBD1. The CDR3 sequence is 14 residues long. V gave up 4 bases and J gave up 0 bases; unmatched junction bases: 4. Germline assignment: CDR1 DFQATT and CDR2 SNEGSKA (reference sequence). DNA for the CDR3: TGCAGTGCTACCCGACAGGGGTTGAACACTGAAGCTTTCTTT. It yields the protein CSATRQGLNTEAFF.

This clonotype was seen repeatedly, ten times or more. This chain uses TRBV10-3 with TRBJ2-5, with 7 bases matching TRBD2. V dropped 10 bases and J dropped 4; count of bases not matched to a gene: 12. CDR1 and CDR2 from the germline V gene are ENHRY and SYGVKD. The CDR3 totals 14 residues. CDR3 DNA sequence: TGTGCCACAAGCCTCGGGGAGGGATTAGAGACCCAGTACTTC. It is translated as CATSLGEGLETQYF.

The V and J genes are TRBV20-1 and TRBJ2-2; D perhaps matches TRBD2 (6 bases). Between the trimmed V and J ends, which lost 4 bases and 2 bases, there was a span of 11 bases. CDR1 DFQATT and CDR2 SNEGSKA come from the germline V gene (reference sequence). The CDR3 covers 14 residues. CDR3 DNA: TGCAGTGCTACCGGGACTCCCAACACCGGGGAGCTGTTTTTT. The encoded protein is CSATGTPNTGELFF.

This clonotype showed up many times. This chain uses TRBV6-1 with TRBJ2-3; possible D gene TRBD1, 6 bases. Trimming shortened V by 10 bases and J by 6 bases, and 20 bases separated the two germline ends. The CDR3 contains 14 residues. Germline-derived CDR1 and CDR2 are MNHNS and SASEGT. The CDR3 spells CANTQGQSQDTQYF. CDR3 coding DNA: TGTGCCAATACCCAGGGGCAAAGCCAGGATACGCAGTATTTT.

The DNA of the CDR3 is TGTGCCAGCAGTTACTCCAGGCAGGGGGAAAACATTCAGTACTTC. Protein product: CASSYSRQGENIQYF. The chain carries TRBV6-5 and TRBJ2-4; 7 nucleotides line up with TRBD1. The CDR3 length is 15 residues. The germline V gene encodes CDR1 MNHEY and CDR2 SVGAGI. The J segment lost 5 bases and the V segment lost 0 bases, leaving 4 bases of the junction unmatched.

This clonotype turned up a few times. The rearrangement links TRBV20-1 to TRBJ2-1; 9 bases map to TRBD2. The trim removed 1 base at V and 7 bases at J, leaving 5 bases unmatched. The CDR3 spans 14 residues. Germline loops: CDR1 DFQATT, CDR2 SNEGSKA (reference sequence). This CDR3 reads CSARVSGRWNEQFF. DNA for the CDR3: TGCAGTGCTAGAGTAAGCGGGAGGTGGAATGAGCAGTTCTTC.

This clonotype was recorded at least ten times. V gene TRBV28 combines with J gene TRBJ2-5; D is ambiguous. CDR3 size: 15 residues. The ends were cut back, 1 base at V and 6 bases at J, with 15 bases in the middle. The germline V gene encodes CDR1 MDHEN and CDR2 SYDVKM. As DNA, the CDR3 is TGTGCCAGCAGTTTATTCGGCACTACCTTAAAGACCCAGTACTTC. Translated, it gives CASSLFGTTLKTQYF.

Many counts were recorded for this clonotype. The chain combines TRBV12-5 with TRBJ2-1, with D tentatively TRBD1 or TRBD2 (5 bases each). This CDR3 has 13 amino acids. Trimming left V 1 base short and J 9 bases short, with 10 bases between. The germline V gene has CDR1 LGHNT and CDR2 FRNRAP. CDR3 loop: CASGLGGAAEQFF. The CDR3 region has the DNA TGTGCTAGTGGTTTGGGAGGGGCGGCTGAGCAGTTCTTC.

This clonotype has a count of ten or more. In nucleotides, the CDR3 is TGTGCCAGCAGTTCACTCTACAGGGGGCGGTACAATGAGCAGTTCTTC. This translates into CASSSLYRGRYNEQFF. This chain joins TRBV28 and TRBJ2-1, with 9 bases matching TRBD1. This CDR3 contains 16 residues. V trimming: 4 bases; J trimming: 4 bases; junction bases outside the gene matches: 8. Germline CDR1 and CDR2: MDHEN and SYDVKM.

This clonotype was seen at least ten times. The genes are TRBV5-1 and TRBJ2-1; TRBD2 matches 9 bases. With 0 bases clipped from V and 3 bases from J, the junction kept 4 bases outside the gene matches. CDR1 and CDR2 (germline): SGHRS, YFSETQ. CDR3 length: 16 residues. The CDR3 DNA is TGCGCCAGCAGCTTGGGAGCGGGAGGTGGCTACAATGAGCAGTTCTTC. The encoded protein is CASSLGAGGGYNEQFF.

The chain combines TRBV6-2 or TRBV6-3 with TRBJ2-1, with 8 bases identical to TRBD1. Trimming took 6 bases from V and 7 from J; bases not matched to a gene: 8. There are 14 residues in the CDR3. The germline gives CDR1 MNHEY, CDR2 SVGEGT. CDR3 DNA sequence: TGTGCCAGCAGCTGGACAGGGACGAGGAATGAGCAGTTCTTC. This codes for CASSWTGTRNEQFF.